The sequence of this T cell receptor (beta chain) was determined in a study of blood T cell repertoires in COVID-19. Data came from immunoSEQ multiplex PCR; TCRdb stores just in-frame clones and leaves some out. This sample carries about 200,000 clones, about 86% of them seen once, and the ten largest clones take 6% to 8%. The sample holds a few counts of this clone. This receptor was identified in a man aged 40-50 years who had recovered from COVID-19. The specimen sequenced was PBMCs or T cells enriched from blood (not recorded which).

The CDR3 loop is CASSKGHTSSYNSPLHF. The CDR3 nucleotides are TGTGCCAGTAGTAAAGGACACACGAGCTCCTATAATTCACCCCTCCACTTT. The chain links TRBV19 to TRBJ1-6; perhaps TRBD1 as D (5 bases). Trimming took 4 bases from V and 0 from J, leaving 13 bases between them. Looked up from germline, CDR1 is LNHDA and CDR2 is SQIVND (reference sequence). The CDR3 covers 17 residues.